The source of this T cell receptor beta chain is a study of OX40 agonist ivuxolimab in advanced cancers. The wider study: Patients were dosed intravenously with ivuxolimab at 0.01 to 10 mg/kg every 2 weeks. Those treated in dose escalation had hepatocellular carcinoma, melanoma, renal cell cancer or head and neck cancer.

Generated by immunoSEQ multiplex PCR, the TCRdb table keeps only in-frame clones and is missing some. There are approximately 68,000 clones in the sample; just over 85% occur only once, and roughly 0.9% lies in the top ten. If patients had autoimmune disease history or systemic immunosuppression, they were excluded. Trimming stripped 1 base from V and 7 bases from J, with 20 bases between. The CDR3 is made up of 17 amino acids. The germline V gene encodes CDR1 MGHRA and CDR2 YSYEKL. The genes are TRBV4-1 and TRBJ1-5; perhaps TRBD1 as D (5 bases). The specimen was CD4+ or CD8+ T cells sorted from blood, collected in a trial of the OX40 agonist ivuxolimab. This TCR came from an adult with an advanced solid tumor such as melanoma, head and neck, liver or kidney cancer. Here the CDR3 DNA reads TGCGCCAGCAGCCAAGGGTTCGTCTCAGGGCTGGGACAGCCCCAGCATTTT. Its translation: CASSQGFVSGLGQPQHF.